The 25 T cell receptor beta chains in this list originate from one sample, sequenced in a study of blood T cell repertoires in COVID-19. Clones were read by immunoSEQ multiplex PCR, and TCRdb kept only the in-frame ones, dropping some. The repertoire has about 290,000 clones, approximately 91% of them found once; the top ten carry 1.5% to 2%. Source material: PBMCs or T cells enriched from blood (not recorded which). The receptors shown here come from a woman between 35 and 50 years old who had recovered from COVID-19.

The CDR3 sequence is CASSRGTGGEKLFF. In nucleotides, the CDR3 is TGTGCCAGCAGCAGAGGGACAGGGGGCGAGAAACTGTTTTTT. The rearrangement joins TRBV2 to TRBJ1-4, with 12 bases aligning to TRBD1. This CDR3 region has 14 residues. V was pared by 6 bases and J by 11 bases, with 7 bases of the junction left unmatched. CDR1 is SNHLY and CDR2 is FYNNEI in the germline V gene.

CDR3 residues: CASSATGGGEQFF. The DNA for the CDR3 is TGTGCCAGCAGCGCCACAGGGGGCGGTGAGCAGTTCTTC. The chain joins TRBV7-3 to TRBJ2-1; 9 nucleotides agree with TRBD1. Looked up from germline, CDR1 is SGHTA and CDR2 is FQGTGA. The ends lost 5 bases at V and 9 bases at J; junction bases unmatched: 5. The CDR3 is 13 amino acids.

The chain combines TRBV5-1 with TRBJ2-1, with D maybe TRBD2 (7 bases). Between the trimmed V and J ends, which lost 4 bases and 0 bases, there was a span of 8 bases. This CDR3 has 14 residues. Germline V gene data show CDR1 as SGHRS and CDR2 as YFSETQ. The CDR3 DNA follows: TGCGCCAGCAGCGCGGGGGCCTCCTACAATGAGCAGTTCTTC. The encoded protein is CASSAGASYNEQFF. Together with reference TRBV5-1 and TRBJ2-1, the CDR3 gives the full variable domain: KAGVTQTPRYLIKTRGQQVTLSCSPISGHRSVSWYQQTPGQGLQFLFEYFSETQRNKGNFPGRFSGRQFSNSRSEMNVSTLELGDSALYLCASSAGASYNEQFFGPGTRLTVL.

V usage is TRBV10-3 and J usage is TRBJ1-1; D gene ambiguous. The CDR3 runs to 14 residues. CDR1 is ENHRY and CDR2 is SYGVKD in the germline V gene. Trimming removed 0 bases at V and 1 base at J, with 6 bases between. CDR3 sequence reads: CAISESGRNTEAFF. CDR3 coding DNA: TGTGCCATCAGTGAGTCGGGCAGGAACACTGAAGCTTTCTTT.

The rearrangement links TRBV7-2 to TRBJ1-2; no reliable D call. Trimming shortened V by 5 bases and J by 0 bases, and 16 bases separated the two germline ends. Per germline, CDR1 SGHTA and CDR2 FQGNSA. CDR3 length: 16 amino acids. DNA of the CDR3: TGTGCCAGCAGCCCACGAGGGCCCGACGCTAACTATGGCTACACCTTC. Its protein is CASSPRGPDANYGYTF.

The chain couples TRBV2 to TRBJ1-2; TRBD1 is a possible D gene (5 bases). The germline V gene encodes CDR1 SNHLY and CDR2 FYNNEI. Between the trimmed V and J ends, which lost 6 bases and 6 bases, there was a span of 20 bases. The CDR3 covers 15 residues. The CDR3 spells CASSGGLGYGNGYTF. The CDR3, as DNA: TGTGCCAGCAGCGGGGGTTTGGGGTATGGCAATGGCTACACCTTC.

This chain links TRBV3-1 (or the pseudogene TRBV3-2) with TRBJ2-3; 11 nucleotides match TRBD1. The CDR3 extends over 17 amino acids. CDR1 is LGHDT, CDR2 YNNKEL, per germline (reference sequence). The junction had 5 bases not matched to a gene; V was cut back by 0 bases and J by 3 bases. CDR3 in DNA: TGTGCCAGCAGCCAAGAAAAGGGACAGGGGGGAACAGATACGCAGTATTTT. This sequence encodes CASSQEKGQGGTDTQYF.

This clone was seen more than once but under ten times. This chain connects TRBV27 to TRBJ2-2; 8 bases are a match to TRBD1. Trimming removed 7 bases from V and 6 bases from J; junction bases left unmatched: 7. Germline V gene sequence: CDR1 MNHEY, CDR2 SMNVEV (reference sequence). This CDR3 contains 14 residues. This CDR3 reads CASTSWTGPGELFF. The DNA for the CDR3 is TGTGCCAGCACCTCTTGGACAGGGCCCGGGGAGCTGTTTTTT.

The chain joins TRBV18 to TRBJ1-2; 8 nucleotides line up with TRBD1. The germline V gene encodes CDR1 KGHSH and CDR2 LQKENI. The CDR3 loop spans 14 amino acids. V lost 8 bases and J lost 2; bases outside the gene matches: 7. The CDR3 loop reads CASVGQEMNYGYTF. Written as DNA, the CDR3 is TGTGCCAGCGTGGGACAGGAGATGAACTATGGCTACACCTTC.

The CDR3 DNA is TGTGCCAGCTCACCACCGGCAGGGGGCTCAAACTATGGCTACACCTTC. This translates into CASSPPAGGSNYGYTF. The chain carries TRBV18 and TRBJ1-2, with 8 bases that match TRBD1. The CDR3 is 16 amino acids. CDR1 is KGHSH, CDR2 LQKENI, per germline. V lost 0 bases to trimming and J lost 2 bases; unmatched junction nucleotides: 5. Complete variable domain (other parts from reference TRBV18 and TRBJ1-2): NAGVMQNPRHLVRRRGQEARLRCSPMKGHSHVYWYRQLPEEGLKFMVYLQKENIIDESGMPKERFSAEFPKEGPSILRIQQVVRGDSAAYFCASSPPAGGSNYGYTFGSGTRLTVV.

The chain links TRBV18 to TRBJ2-3; 13 bases agree with TRBD2. CDR1 is KGHSH and CDR2 is LQKENI in the germline V gene. J gave up 1 base and V 6 bases, and 13 bases lay outside the gene matches. The CDR3 extends over 19 amino acids. The CDR3, as DNA: TGTGCCAGCTCCCCGGCAGGGACTAGCGGGGCAAAGGGCACAGATACGCAGTATTTT. It encodes CASSPAGTSGAKGTDTQYF.

The gene calls are TRBV5-1 and TRBJ2-7; a possible D gene is TRBD2 (6 bases). Germline CDR1 reads SGHRS; CDR2 reads YFSETQ. This CDR3 spans 14 amino acids. Between the trimmed V and J ends, which lost 1 base and 7 bases, there was a span of 15 bases. The DNA for the CDR3 is TGCGCCAGCAGCTTGACTAGCCCCCCTAGGGAGCAGTACTTC. Protein sequence: CASSLTSPPREQYF.

This chain connects TRBV2 to TRBJ2-2; a possible D gene is TRBD1 (5 bases). This CDR3 has 13 amino acids. V was cut by 10 bases and J by 1 base, with 10 bases left in between. Germline lookup yields CDR1 SNHLY and CDR2 FYNNEI. This CDR3 is CAKKRGNTGELFF. The DNA of the CDR3 is TGTGCCAAAAAAAGGGGGAACACCGGGGAGCTGTTTTTT.

This clone was seen repeatedly, ten times or more. The chain joins TRBV5-5 to TRBJ1-6; TRBD1 is a possible D gene (5 bases). The germline V gene encodes CDR1 SGHKS and CDR2 YYEKEE (reference sequence). CDR3 size: 14 residues. The V and J ends lost 3 bases and 3 bases respectively, with 7 bases between them. CDR3 amino acids: CASSWTSYNSPLHF. CDR3 coding DNA: TGTGCCAGCAGCTGGACAAGCTATAATTCACCCCTCCACTTT.

This chain links TRBV3-1 (or the pseudogene TRBV3-2) with TRBJ1-2, with D perhaps matching TRBD1 (6 bases). The germline V gene has CDR1 LGHDT and CDR2 YNNKEL (reference sequence). The V and J ends lost 4 bases and 4 bases respectively, with 16 bases between them. The CDR3 consists of 15 residues. The CDR3 nucleotides read TGTGCCAGCAGCCCCAATGGGGGGGCTAGCTATGGCTACACCTTC. Residues: CASSPNGGASYGYTF.

The chain carries TRBV5-1 and TRBJ1-2; 10 nucleotides align to TRBD1. This CDR3 region has 18 residues. Unmatched junction bases numbered 19, after V lost 3 bases and J lost 8 bases. Per the germline V gene, CDR1 is SGHRS and CDR2 is YFSETQ. CDR3 in amino acids: CASSSGGTGASRGRGYTF. CDR3 DNA sequence: TGCGCCAGCAGCTCTGGAGGGACAGGGGCGTCCCGTGGTAGGGGCTACACCTTC.

This clone has more than one count but fewer than ten. The chain is built from TRBV5-6 and TRBJ1-2, with 8 bases identical to TRBD1. The CDR3 sequence is 14 residues long. Germline values: CDR1 SGHDT, CDR2 YYEEEE. V lost 2 bases and J lost 5; bases outside the gene matches: 5. The CDR3 spells CASSLGQGKYGYTF. CDR3 bases: TGTGCCAGCAGCTTAGGACAGGGAAAATATGGCTACACCTTC. The full variable domain, completed using reference TRBV5-6 and TRBJ1-2, is DAGVTQSPTHLIKTRGQQVTLRCSPKSGHDTVSWYQQALGQGPQFIFQYYEEEERQRGNFPDRFSGHQFPNYSSELNVNALLLGDSALYLCASSLGQGKYGYTFGSGTRLTVV.

This chain uses TRBV6-5 with TRBJ2-1, with 11 bases matching TRBD1. Germline-derived CDR1 and CDR2 are MNHEY and SVGAGI. The trim removed 2 bases at V and 6 bases at J, leaving 6 bases unmatched. The CDR3 extends over 16 amino acids. CDR3 protein: CASSYPAGTGGNEQFF. The CDR3 coding sequence is TGTGCCAGCAGTTACCCAGCCGGGACAGGGGGCAATGAGCAGTTCTTC.

V is TRBV2 and J is TRBJ2-7, with D perhaps matching TRBD1 (5 bases). Germline CDR1 and CDR2: SNHLY and FYNNEI. The CDR3 totals 12 residues. Deletions cut 3 bases from V and 3 bases from J, with 6 bases between. The CDR3 is CASSDRVYEQYF. In DNA, the CDR3 is TGTGCCAGCAGTGACAGGGTCTACGAGCAGTACTTC.

This clone came up once. CDR3 sequence: CASSVSGWTEAFF. In DNA, the CDR3 is TGTGCCAGCAGCGTATCGGGGTGGACTGAAGCTTTCTTT. J is TRBJ1-1 and V is TRBV9; D is uncertain. The germline gives CDR1 SGDLS, CDR2 YYNGEE. V lost 1 base, J lost 5 bases, and 9 bases lay in between. CDR3 length equals 13 residues.

The V gene is TRBV5-5, the J gene TRBJ2-7, with D tentatively TRBD1 or TRBD2 (5 bases each). Trimming stripped 4 bases from V and 3 bases from J, with 20 bases between. Germline V gene sequence: CDR1 SGHKS, CDR2 YYEKEE (reference sequence). The CDR3 totals 16 residues. The CDR3 is CASSLGPSAADYEQYF. DNA for the CDR3: TGTGCCAGCAGCCTGGGACCTTCCGCGGCTGACTACGAGCAGTACTTC.

The chain uses TRBV11-2 and TRBJ1-2; D is undetermined. The germline gives CDR1 SGHAT, CDR2 FQNNGV. The CDR3 sequence is 14 residues long. Trimming pared 0 bases from V and 3 bases from J, leaving 8 bases between. Here the CDR3 DNA reads TGTGCCAGCAGCTTAGAGCTAGACCACTATGGCTACACCTTC. Translating it yields CASSLELDHYGYTF.

The chain couples TRBV29-1 to TRBJ1-1; D perhaps matches TRBD1 (6 bases). Germline CDR1 SQVTM, CDR2 ANQGSEA. This CDR3 region has 15 residues. Trimming took 0 bases from V and 10 from J, leaving 21 bases between them. The DNA of the CDR3 is TGCAGCGTTGAAGAGGTAAAGAAAGGGGGTCGAAGAGCTTTCTTT. Translation: CSVEEVKKGGRRAFF.

The V and J genes are TRBV20-1 and TRBJ2-7; 9 bases agree with TRBD2. This CDR3 region has 13 residues. With 3 bases clipped from V and 2 bases from J, the junction kept 2 bases outside the gene matches. CDR1 DFQATT and CDR2 SNEGSKA come from the germline V gene (reference sequence). DNA for the CDR3: TGCAGTGCTAGTGGACTAGCGACCTACGAGCAGTACTTC. Its translation: CSASGLATYEQYF.

This chain uses TRBV7-8 with TRBJ2-7; D is possibly TRBD1 (6 bases). In germline, CDR1 is SGHVS, CDR2 FQNEAQ. The CDR3 extends over 17 amino acids. The V end lost 1 base, the J end lost 7 bases, and 23 bases lay between the germline ends. Written as DNA, the CDR3 is TGTGCCAGCAGCTTAGTTTGGACAGCCCTCGATCCCAAGGAGCAGTACTTC. Translation: CASSLVWTALDPKEQYF.